This TCR beta chain was recorded in a study of OX40 agonist ivuxolimab in advanced cancers. Study as a whole: Partial responses were recorded for three patients, including one with hepatocellular carcinoma and two with cutaneous melanoma. Study-wide results and limits: Researchers did not establish what antigens the expanded peripheral T cells target.

Patients with autoimmune history or systemic immunosuppression were excluded. In germline, CDR1 is MGHRA, CDR2 YSYEKL. Trimming stripped 1 base from V and 5 bases from J, with 13 bases between. This CDR3 is built from 15 residues. With regard to this clone: Its cognate antigen is unknown.

Method: immunoSEQ multiplex PCR; TCRdb's copy keeps in-frame clones and lacks some. The sample holds about 50,000 clones, around 90% seen once. The chain employs TRBV4-1 and TRBJ2-3; weak D call: TRBD2 (6 bases). This sample comprised CD4+ or CD8+ T cells sorted from blood, obtained in a trial of the OX40 agonist ivuxolimab. This TCR derives from an adult with an advanced solid tumor such as melanoma, head and neck, liver or kidney cancer. CDR3 DNA sequence: TGCGCCAGCAGCCAAGGGGGAGGAATGGTAGATACGCAGTATTTT. It yields the protein CASSQGGGMVDTQYF.